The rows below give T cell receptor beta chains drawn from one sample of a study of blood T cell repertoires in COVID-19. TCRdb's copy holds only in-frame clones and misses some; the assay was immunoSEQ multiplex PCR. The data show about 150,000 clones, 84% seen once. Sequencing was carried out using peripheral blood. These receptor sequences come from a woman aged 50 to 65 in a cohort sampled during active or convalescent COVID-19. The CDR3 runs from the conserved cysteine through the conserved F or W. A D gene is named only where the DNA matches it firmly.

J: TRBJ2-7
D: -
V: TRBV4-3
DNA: TGCGCCAGCAGCCATGAAACCAGCGAGCAGTACTTC
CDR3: CASSHETSEQYF

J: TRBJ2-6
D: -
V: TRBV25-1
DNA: TGTGCCAGCAGCCAGATCTCTGGGGCCAACGTCCTGACTTTC
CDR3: CASSQISGANVLTF

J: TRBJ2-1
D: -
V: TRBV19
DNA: TGTGCCAGTAGTGAACTACACCCTGTCGCCAATGAGCAGTTCTTC
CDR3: CASSELHPVANEQFF

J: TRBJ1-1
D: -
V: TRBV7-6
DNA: TGTGCCAGCAGCTTAAGGTGGGGAGTGGACACTGAAGCTTTCTTT
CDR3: CASSLRWGVDTEAFF

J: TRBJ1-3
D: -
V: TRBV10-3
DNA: TGTGCCATCAGTGAAGGGACAACCTCTGGAAACACCATATATTTT
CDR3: CAISEGTTSGNTIYF

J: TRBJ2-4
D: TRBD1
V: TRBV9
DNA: TGTGCCAGCAACACTCCGGGACAGGGAATGTCCAAAAACATTCAGTACTTC
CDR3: CASNTPGQGMSKNIQYF

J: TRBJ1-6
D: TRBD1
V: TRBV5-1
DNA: TGCGCCAGTGGGACAGGGGGTGGTTCACCCCTCCACTTT
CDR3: CASGTGGGSPLHF

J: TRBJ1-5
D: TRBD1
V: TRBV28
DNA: TGTGCCAGCAGCCCGGGACAGGGAAAACAGCCCCAGCATTTT
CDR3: CASSPGQGKQPQHF

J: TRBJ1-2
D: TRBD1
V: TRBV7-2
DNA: TGTGCCAGCAGCCTTCGGACAGGGATGGGGGTTAACTATGGCTACACCTTC
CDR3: CASSLRTGMGVNYGYTF

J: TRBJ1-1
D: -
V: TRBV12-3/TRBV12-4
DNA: TGTGCCAGCACCCCGACAGGTCTCTCTGAAGCTTTCTTT
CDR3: CASTPTGLSEAFF

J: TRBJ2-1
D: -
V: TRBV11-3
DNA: TGTGCCAGCAGCTTAGCGGGGAGGGGGGATGAGCAGTTCTTC
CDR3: CASSLAGRGDEQFF

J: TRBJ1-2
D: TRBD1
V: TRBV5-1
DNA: TGCGCCAGCAGCTTGGGACAGGGGGTGGATGGCTACACCTTC
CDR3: CASSLGQGVDGYTF

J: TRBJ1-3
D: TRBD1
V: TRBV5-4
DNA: TGTGCCAGCAGCTATAGAGCGGGACAGGCCTCTGGAAACACCATATATTTT
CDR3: CASSYRAGQASGNTIYF

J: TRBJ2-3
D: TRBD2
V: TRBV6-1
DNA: TGTGCCAGCAGTGAACTCTTTAGCGGGGGGGGTGGGCAGTATTTT
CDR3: CASSELFSGGGGQYF

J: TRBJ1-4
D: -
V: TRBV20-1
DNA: TGCAGTGCTAGTTCAGGGGTTAATGAAAAACTGTTTTTT
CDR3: CSASSGVNEKLFF

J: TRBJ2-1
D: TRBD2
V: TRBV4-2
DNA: TGTGCCAGCAGCCAAGAACCGGGGGGGGTGTACAATGAGCAGTTCTTC
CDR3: CASSQEPGGVYNEQFF

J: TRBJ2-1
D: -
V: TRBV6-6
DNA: TGTGCCAGCAGTTACGGGGGGGGCCAGGCTGAGCAGTTCTTC
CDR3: CASSYGGGQAEQFF